The rows below give T cell receptor beta chains drawn from one sample of a study of blood T cell repertoires in COVID-19. The protocol was immunoSEQ multiplex PCR, while the TCRdb copy is restricted to in-frame clones and leaves out a portion. The sample holds about 280,000 clones, approximately 88% seen once. The sample comprised peripheral blood. These receptors were obtained from a woman in her thirties or forties who had recovered from COVID-19. Both conserved end residues are part of each CDR3. The D gene is left open where the match is weak. Clone sizes are given selectively: once, few, many, or a class where the clone is expanded.

TRBJ1-1 TRBD1 once TRBV11-2 TGTGCCAGCAGTGCCGGGACAGGGCGAGGTTTCTTT CASSAGTGRGFF
TRBJ1-2 TRBD1 NA TRBV6-2/TRBV6-3 TGTGCCAGCAGCCGGGACAGGGCAGGAGGCTACACCTTC CASSRDRAGGYTF
TRBJ2-3 TRBD2 NA TRBV27 TGTGCCAGCAGTTTATTGAGACTAGCGGGAGTCACAGATACGCAGTATTTT CASSLLRLAGVTDTQYF
TRBJ2-7 NA NA TRBV18 TGTGCCAGCTCACCGGGACATCTCTACGAGCAGTACTTC CASSPGHLYEQYF
TRBJ2-5 NA NA TRBV7-9 TGTGCCAGCAGCTTAGCGAGCGTCGGACTCAGAGGGAAGACCCAGTACTTC CASSLASVGLRGKTQYF
TRBJ1-2 NA NA TRBV11-2 TGTGCCAGCAGCCCCGATAGTGGCTATGGCTACACCTTC CASSPDSGYGYTF
TRBJ2-1 TRBD2 NA TRBV5-4 TGTGCCAGCAGCTGGGGACTAGCGGAGGGGGATGAGCAGTTCTTC CASSWGLAEGDEQFF
TRBJ2-7 TRBD1 NA TRBV6-5 TGTGCCAGCAGTCGGCTGACAGGGGCTAGCGACGAGCAGTACTTC CASSRLTGASDEQYF
TRBJ2-1 TRBD2 NA TRBV2 TGTGCCAGCAGGCCCGGAACAACTAGCGGGAGTAGAGATGAGCAGTTCTTC CASRPGTTSGSRDEQFF
TRBJ2-2 TRBD2 once TRBV5-6 TGTGCCAGCGGTTTAGCGGGAGGAGGGCCCGGGGAGCTGTTTTTT CASGLAGGGPGELFF
TRBJ1-5 NA NA TRBV19 TGTGCCAGTAGTACACAGGGATATCAGCCCCAGCATTTT CASSTQGYQPQHF
TRBJ1-1 NA NA TRBV5-4 TGTGCCAGCAGCTCACAGGAGCTGAACACTGAAGCTTTCTTT CASSSQELNTEAFF
TRBJ1-5 TRBD1 NA TRBV6-1 TGTGCCAGCAGTGAAGGTCCAGGGGGCCTCAATCAGCCCCAGCATTTT CASSEGPGGLNQPQHF
TRBJ1-2 TRBD1 NA TRBV6-5 TGTGCCAGCAGTCTGACAGGGAACTATGGCTACACCTTC CASSLTGNYGYTF
TRBJ2-1 NA NA TRBV2 TGTGCCAGCACTAGGTTGACCTACAATGAGCAGTTCTTC CASTRLTYNEQFF
TRBJ2-7 NA NA TRBV19 TGTGCCAGTAGCCTCGCCCTAGGGAGCTCCTACGAGCAGTACTTC CASSLALGSSYEQYF
TRBJ2-1 TRBD2 few TRBV19 TGTGCCAGTACGGCCGGGACTAGCGCCTACAATGAGCAGTTCTTC CASTAGTSAYNEQFF
TRBJ2-6 NA NA TRBV7-9 TGTGCCAGCAGCTTTGGGCCTAACGCAGGGGCCAACGTCCTGACTTTC CASSFGPNAGANVLTF
TRBJ1-3 NA NA TRBV30 TGTGCCTGGACGACTGGGACTTTCAGCTCTGGAAACACCATATATTTT CAWTTGTFSSGNTIYF
TRBJ1-4 NA NA TRBV30 TGTGCCTGGAGTGTCCAACAGGAAAAACTGTTTTTT CAWSVQQEKLFF
TRBJ1-3 NA NA TRBV9 TGTGCCAGCAGCGTTCGGGGGGCGGCTGGAAACACCATATATTTT CASSVRGAAGNTIYF
TRBJ2-2 NA NA TRBV5-1 TGCGCCAGCAGCTTTCAGGGTGGCGGGGAGCTGTTTTTT CASSFQGGGELFF
TRBJ1-3 TRBD1 NA TRBV11-3 TGTGCCACCGGACAGGGGTCTGGAAACACCATATATTTT CATGQGSGNTIYF
TRBJ2-2 TRBD2 once TRBV5-1 TGCGCCAGTCACCCTAGCGGGGGCACCGGGGAGCTGTTTTTT CASHPSGGTGELFF
TRBJ2-1 NA once TRBV5-4 TGTGCCAGCAGCATTGCCCAGAACCGCTACAATGAGCAGTTCTTC CASSIAQNRYNEQFF
TRBJ2-7 NA NA TRBV7-9 TGTGCCAGCAGCGGAACGAAGGAGGGGCGTCGTCACTACGAGCAGTACTTC CASSGTKEGRRHYEQYF
TRBJ2-7 NA NA TRBV28 TGTGCCAGCACCTTGGGCCAGGGGAATTTCGACGAGCAGTACTTC CASTLGQGNFDEQYF
TRBJ1-2 NA NA TRBV20-1 TGCAGTGCTGGAAGGGGGTACGGCTACACCTTC CSAGRGYGYTF
TRBJ2-1 NA NA TRBV5-1 TGCGCCAGCAGCTTGGTCGGGACGGGACTCTACAATGAGCAGTTCTTC CASSLVGTGLYNEQFF
TRBJ2-1 NA once TRBV2 TGTGCCAGCAGTGAAGACTACGGCAATGAGCAGTTCTTC CASSEDYGNEQFF
TRBJ2-2 TRBD1 NA TRBV5-1 TGCGCCAGCAGCTTGGGTGGGACAGACCCCACCGGGGAGCTGTTTTTT CASSLGGTDPTGELFF
TRBJ1-1 NA NA TRBV28 TGTGCCAGCAGGGGACAAGTCACTGAAGCTTTCTTT CASRGQVTEAFF
TRBJ1-5 NA few TRBV19 TGTGCCAGTGGACAAGGGTCAGGGGGCAATCAGCCCCAGCATTTT CASGQGSGGNQPQHF
TRBJ2-3 TRBD2 NA TRBV9 TGTGCCAGCAGCGTGTCCGGGACTAGCGGGAGAGCTACAGATACGCAGTATTTT CASSVSGTSGRATDTQYF
TRBJ2-7 NA NA TRBV19 TGTGCCAGTAGTATTTCGCAGGGGACCCGTTCCTACGAGCAGTACTTC CASSISQGTRSYEQYF
TRBJ2-7 NA NA TRBV25-1 TGTGCCAGCGGACAGATTAATGGTTACGAGCAGTACTTC CASGQINGYEQYF
TRBJ1-5 NA NA TRBV6-6 TGTGCCAGCACCCAGGGGTCGAGAGATCAGCCCCAGCATTTT CASTQGSRDQPQHF
TRBJ1-1 NA NA TRBV5-6 TGTGCCAGCAGCTTGAGGGGGGGACCGTCTTTCGGGATTTATAGAGCTTTCTTT CASSLRGGPSFGIYRAFF
TRBJ2-3 TRBD1 NA TRBV27 TGTGCCAGCAGTAACAAAGGGACAGGGAAGAGGTTCGGCACAGATACGCAGTATTTT CASSNKGTGKRFGTDTQYF
TRBJ1-4 NA NA TRBV28 TGTGCCAGCAGTTTGGGGTCACAGGCCGGTGAAAAACTGTTTTTT CASSLGSQAGEKLFF
TRBJ2-7 TRBD2 NA TRBV28 TGTGCTCACGGGCGACTAGCGGGAGAACCCTACGAGCAGTACTTC CAHGRLAGEPYEQYF
TRBJ2-7 TRBD2 NA TRBV6-5 TGTGCCAGCAGTTACTCCAGCGGGAGGGCTTCCTACGAGCAGTACTTC CASSYSSGRASYEQYF
TRBJ2-5 TRBD2 NA TRBV7-9 TGTGCCAGCAGCTTAGGGGTCCTAGCGGGAGATCTGGAGACCCAGTACTTC CASSLGVLAGDLETQYF
TRBJ2-2 TRBD1 NA TRBV11-2 TGTGCCAGCAGCTTAGGACGACAGGGTCCCGGGGAGCTGTTTTTT CASSLGRQGPGELFF
TRBJ2-6 NA NA TRBV28 TGTGCCAGCAGTTCCTCCCAGACTGGGGCCAACGTCCTGACTTTC CASSSSQTGANVLTF
TRBJ2-7 TRBD1 NA TRBV19 TGTGCCAGTAGTGAGCTCCCAGGGGGCTCCTACGAGCAGTACTTC CASSELPGGSYEQYF
TRBJ2-3 TRBD1 NA TRBV7-9 TGTGCCAGCAGCTGGACAGGGTTAGATACGCAGTATTTT CASSWTGLDTQYF
TRBJ2-2 TRBD1 NA TRBV29-1 TGCAGCGTAGACCGACAGGGTACCGGGGAGCTGTTTTTT CSVDRQGTGELFF
TRBJ2-3 NA NA TRBV18 TGTGCCAGCTCACCACAACAGGGTGACACAGATACGCAGTATTTT CASSPQQGDTDTQYF
TRBJ1-2 NA few TRBV10-1 TGCGCCAGCAGTGACCCGGGAAAGCCTGACACCCGCGTCTGTGGCTACACCTTC CASSDPGKPDTRVCGYTF
TRBJ2-5 TRBD2 NA TRBV5-1 TGCGCCAGCAGCTTGAGCGGGAGGTACCAAGAGACCCAGTACTTC CASSLSGRYQETQYF